Presented here are 8 T cell receptor beta chains from one specimen sequenced in a study of blood T cell repertoires in COVID-19. Generated by immunoSEQ multiplex PCR, the TCRdb table keeps only in-frame clones and is missing some. The sample carries 70,000 to 90,000 clones, roughly 83% recorded once. Sequencing input: peripheral blood. The receptors stem from a man aged 45-65 years with active COVID-19.

This chain links TRBV28 with TRBJ2-3, with TRBD2 matching over 14 bases. CDR1 is MDHEN, CDR2 SYDVKM, per germline. The J segment lost 8 bases and the V segment lost 5 bases, leaving 12 bases of the junction unmatched. This CDR3 is 17 amino acids long. CDR3 sequence: CASSLDRTSGGLSTQYF. The CDR3 DNA reads TGTGCCAGCAGTCTCGATCGGACTAGCGGGGGGTTATCTACGCAGTATTTT. Together with reference TRBV28 and TRBJ2-3, the CDR3 gives the full variable domain: DVKVTQSSRYLVKRTGEKVFLECVQDMDHENMFWYRQDPGLGLRLIYFSYDVKMKEKGDIPEGYSVSREKKERFSLILESASTNQTSMYLCASSLDRTSGGLSTQYFGPGTRLTVL.

This clone occurred many times. The chain recombines TRBV9 with TRBJ2-7; tentatively, D is TRBD1 (6 bases). The V end was cut by 4 bases, the J end by 6 bases, with 20 bases between. This CDR3 contains 15 residues. CDR1 and CDR2 (germline): SGDLS, YYNGEE. The CDR3 region has the DNA TGTGCCAGCAGCCCCTCGGACTTAGGGGGAATCGAGCAGTACTTC. This translates into CASSPSDLGGIEQYF.

The chain joins TRBV7-2 to TRBJ2-1, with a tentative D call TRBD2 (5 bases). The CDR3 sequence is 15 residues long. The germline V gene encodes CDR1 SGHTA and CDR2 FQGNSA. V was shortened by 1 base and J by 4 bases, with 11 bases between the two germline ends. CDR3 region: CASSLEEAPYNEQFF. CDR3 DNA: TGTGCCAGCAGCTTAGAGGAGGCCCCATACAATGAGCAGTTCTTC.

The V gene is TRBV5-8, the J gene TRBJ2-7, with D tentatively TRBD1 (6 bases). V was clipped by 0 bases and J by 2 bases, with 18 bases between them. This CDR3 contains 17 residues. Per germline, CDR1 SGHTS and CDR2 YDEGEE. The CDR3 sequence: CASSLGQGTSPPYEQYF. Written as DNA, the CDR3 is TGTGCCAGCAGCTTGGGGCAGGGGACCTCCCCCCCCTACGAGCAGTACTTC.

The chain uses TRBV18 and TRBJ1-2; 10 nucleotides line up with TRBD1. This CDR3 has 15 residues. V gave up 6 bases and J gave up 1 base; unmatched junction bases: 5. CDR1 is KGHSH and CDR2 is LQKENI in the germline V gene. CDR3 residues: CASSLGQGLNYGYTF. CDR3 DNA sequence: TGTGCCAGCTCCCTGGGACAGGGGCTTAACTATGGCTACACCTTC.

V and J are TRBV6-5 and TRBJ1-5, with 10 nucleotides matching TRBD1. Germline CDR1 is MNHEY and CDR2 is SVGAGI. The CDR3 totals 15 residues. The V gene end was trimmed by 5 bases and the J gene end by 7 bases; junction bases not matched to a gene: 8. The CDR3 region is CASSTTGGASQPQHF. The CDR3 region has the DNA TGTGCCAGCAGTACGACAGGGGGCGCTTCCCAGCCCCAGCATTTT.

DNA of the CDR3: TGTGCCAGCAGTCTCGTCCCCTCGACAGAGCGGGCTGGAAACACCATATATTTT. Its protein is CASSLVPSTERAGNTIYF. This sequence joins TRBV28 and TRBJ1-3; a weak D match, TRBD1 (5 bases). Germline assignment: CDR1 MDHEN and CDR2 SYDVKM. The CDR3 contains 18 residues. Trimming left V 5 bases short and J 2 bases short, with 22 bases between.

The J gene is TRBJ2-3, the V gene TRBV19; 9 nucleotides line up with TRBD2. Trimming removed 3 bases from V and 0 bases from J; junction bases left unmatched: 7. The CDR3 extends over 17 amino acids. Germline V CDR1 and CDR2: LNHDA, SQIVND (reference sequence). The CDR3 region is CASSIIPGTSSTDTQYF. For the CDR3, the DNA is TGTGCCAGTAGTATCATTCCCGGGACTAGCAGCACAGATACGCAGTATTTT.